This TCR beta chain was obtained from a study of post-analysis software for immune sequencing data. There are a few counts of this clonotype. Antigen specificity is unknown. The TCR beta cDNA libraries carried unique molecular identifiers. TCRdb fed the PCR reads into MiXCR, producing one record per CDR3 protein. This sample yields 400,000 to 500,000 distinct CDR3 sequences, of which approximately 39% are seen a single time; about 7.6% belongs to the top ten. Overall study results and limits: Relative to controls, patients had about 5 TRBV segments at higher frequency, with TRBV5-6, TRBV5-1 and TRBV20-1 among these.

Germline V gene lookup returns CDR1 SGHNT and CDR2 YYREEE (reference sequence). This CDR3 is 13 amino acids long. V was shortened by 3 bases and J by 4 bases, with 10 bases between the two germline ends. This sequence was found in a girl aged 2 to 10 with multiple sclerosis. The sequencing sample was made of blood. The chain links TRBV5-4 to TRBJ1-2; D possibly corresponds to TRBD1 (5 bases). CDR3 in amino acids: CASSWQGGYGYTF. In DNA, the CDR3 is TGTGCCAGCAGCTGGCAGGGTGGCTATGGCTACACCTTC.